The clone carrying this TCR beta chain is a singleton in its sample. The antigen is undetermined. The data belong to a study of radiotherapy plus CTLA-4 blockade in lung cancer. Study summary: Objective responses arose in 15% to 20% of patients, and 31% experienced disease control. Study observations and caveats: Early blood T cell clone dynamics, with interferon-beta, were reported to best predict response.

Produced via immunoSEQ multiplex PCR; TCRdb's table is partial and in-frame only. This sample carries about 73,000 clones, roughly 84% of them seen once, and the ten largest clones take 40%. CDR1 and CDR2 from the germline V gene are SNHLY and FYNNEI. The CDR3 covers 13 residues. Between the trimmed V and J ends, which lost 3 bases and 15 bases, there was a span of 18 bases. The J gene is TRBJ2-1, the V gene TRBV2, with D perhaps matching TRBD2 (7 bases). The sequence was obtained from a human donor with non-small cell lung cancer that progressed on radiotherapy plus ipilimumab. The sequencing here drew on peripheral blood, taken from a patient treated with radiotherapy plus ipilimumab. The CDR3, as DNA: TGTGCCAGCAGTGACCCACAGGGAGGGCAGCTGTTCTTC. This encodes CASSDPQGGQLFF.